The source of this T cell receptor (beta chain) is a study of beta chain features in type 1 diabetes. Study summary: In all, 85 million to 130 million sorted cells from all samples were analyzed. Study-wide points: TCRB CDR3s were moderately but significantly shorter in Type 1 diabetes patients in all four CD4+ subsets.

Sequenced material consisted of expressed TCRB transcripts (all of the isolated RNA was reverse transcribed). TCRdb's copy holds only in-frame clones and misses some; the assay was immunoSEQ multiplex PCR. The sample holds under 900,000 clones; about a sixth are singletons and the top ten take 0.023%. On this clone: As yet, its antigen is unknown.

Germline V gene sequence: CDR1 LGHNA, CDR2 YNFKEQ. This CDR3 has 14 amino acids. Trimming pared 7 bases from V and 1 base from J, leaving 13 bases between. The TCR originated in a woman under 30 in good health. The gene calls are TRBV4-2 and TRBJ1-1; tentatively, D is TRBD1 (5 bases). Source material: naive CD4+ T cells from blood. Here the CDR3 DNA reads TGTGCCAGCACGAGGGGACGGAAGAACACTGAAGCTTTCTTT. Translated: CASTRGRKNTEAFF.